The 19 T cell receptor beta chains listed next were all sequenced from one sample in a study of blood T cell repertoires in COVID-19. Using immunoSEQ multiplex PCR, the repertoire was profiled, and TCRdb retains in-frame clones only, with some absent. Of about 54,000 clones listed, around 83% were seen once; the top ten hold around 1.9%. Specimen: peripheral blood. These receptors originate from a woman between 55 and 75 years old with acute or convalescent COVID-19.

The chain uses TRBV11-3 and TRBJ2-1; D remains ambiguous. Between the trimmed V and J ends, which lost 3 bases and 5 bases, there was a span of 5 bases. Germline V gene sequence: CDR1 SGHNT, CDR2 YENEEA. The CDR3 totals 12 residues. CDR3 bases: TGTGCCAGCAGCTTGGCGGACAATGAGCAGTTCTTC. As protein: CASSLADNEQFF.

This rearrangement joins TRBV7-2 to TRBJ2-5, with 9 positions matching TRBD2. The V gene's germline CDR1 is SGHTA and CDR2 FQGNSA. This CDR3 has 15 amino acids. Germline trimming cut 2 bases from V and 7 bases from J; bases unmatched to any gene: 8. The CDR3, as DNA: TGTGCCAGCAGCTTAATAGCGGGGGACCAGGGGACCCAGTACTTC. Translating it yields CASSLIAGDQGTQYF.

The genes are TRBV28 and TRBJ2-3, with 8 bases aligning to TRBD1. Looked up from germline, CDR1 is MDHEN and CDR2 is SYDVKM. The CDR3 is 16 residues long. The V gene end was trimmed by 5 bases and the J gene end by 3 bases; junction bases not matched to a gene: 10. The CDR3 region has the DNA TGTGCCAGCAGTCGACAACAGGGGGTCGGAACAGATACGCAGTATTTT. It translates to CASSRQQGVGTDTQYF.

CDR3 bases: TGCGCCAGCAGCTTTGGACTAGCGGAAGAGACCCAGTACTTC. Translating gives CASSFGLAEETQYF. The chain couples TRBV5-1 to TRBJ2-5, with TRBD2 matching over 10 bases. Losses at the gene ends were 2 bases for V and 3 bases for J; bases not matched to a gene: 1. The CDR3 is 14 amino acids. Germline CDR1 reads SGHRS; CDR2 reads YFSETQ.

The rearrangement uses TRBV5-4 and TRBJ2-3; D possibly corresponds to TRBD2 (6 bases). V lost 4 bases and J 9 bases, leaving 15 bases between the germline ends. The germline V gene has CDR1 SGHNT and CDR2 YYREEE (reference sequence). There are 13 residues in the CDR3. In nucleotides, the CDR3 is TGTGCCAGCAGCGGCCAAGGTGGGGGGACGCAGTATTTT. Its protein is CASSGQGGGTQYF.

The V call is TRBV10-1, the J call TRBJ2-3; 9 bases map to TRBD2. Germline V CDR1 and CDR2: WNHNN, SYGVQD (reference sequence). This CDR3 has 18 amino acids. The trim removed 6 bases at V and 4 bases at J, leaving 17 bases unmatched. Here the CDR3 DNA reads TGCGCCAGCAGGTTCCCGGGACTAGCCGGAGGAGGGTCAGATACGCAGTATTTT. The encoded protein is CASRFPGLAGGGSDTQYF.

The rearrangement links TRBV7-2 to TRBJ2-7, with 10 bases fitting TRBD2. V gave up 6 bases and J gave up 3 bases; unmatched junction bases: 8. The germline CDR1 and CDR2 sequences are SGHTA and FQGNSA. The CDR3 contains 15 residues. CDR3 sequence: CASSSQREGRYEQYF. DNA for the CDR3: TGTGCCAGCAGTTCCCAGCGGGAGGGCCGCTACGAGCAGTACTTC.

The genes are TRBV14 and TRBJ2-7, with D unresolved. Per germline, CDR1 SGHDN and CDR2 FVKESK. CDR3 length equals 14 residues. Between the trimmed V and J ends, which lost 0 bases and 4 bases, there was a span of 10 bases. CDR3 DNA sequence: TGTGCCAGCAGCCAAGATTGGGCACGATACGAGCAGTACTTC. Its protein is CASSQDWARYEQYF.

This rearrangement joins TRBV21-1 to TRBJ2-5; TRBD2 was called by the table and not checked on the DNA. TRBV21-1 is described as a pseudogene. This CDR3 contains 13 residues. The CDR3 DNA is TGTGCCAGCAGCACCCAATTCGGGGAGACCCAGTACTTC. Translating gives CASSTQFGETQYF.

The CDR3 bases are TGTGCCAGCAGCTCTCAACGGGAGACCCAGTACTTC. This sequence encodes CASSSQRETQYF. The chain recombines TRBV5-4 with TRBJ2-5; unclear D gene. The V end lost 3 bases, the J end lost 5 bases, and 8 bases lay between the germline ends. Germline V gene data show CDR1 as SGHNT and CDR2 as YYREEE (reference sequence). This CDR3 comprises 12 residues. Full variable domain (outside the CDR3, taken from reference TRBV5-4 and TRBJ2-5): ETGVTQSPTHLIKTRGQQVTLRCSSQSGHNTVSWYQQALGQGPQFIFQYYREEENGRGNFPPRFSGLQFPNYSSELNVNALELDDSALYLCASSSQRETQYFGPGTRLLVL.

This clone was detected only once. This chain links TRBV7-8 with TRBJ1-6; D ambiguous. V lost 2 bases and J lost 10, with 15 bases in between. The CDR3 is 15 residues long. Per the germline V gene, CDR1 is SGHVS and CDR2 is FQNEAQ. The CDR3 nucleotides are TGTGCCAGCAGCTTACTCGGCGGGCCCGGGTCACCCCTCCACTTT. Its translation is CASSLLGGPGSPLHF.

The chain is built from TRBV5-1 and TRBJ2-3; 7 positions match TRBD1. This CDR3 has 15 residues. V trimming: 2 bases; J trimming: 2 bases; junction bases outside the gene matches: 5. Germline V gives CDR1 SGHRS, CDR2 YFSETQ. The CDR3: CASSLQGSPTDTQYF. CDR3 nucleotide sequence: TGCGCCAGCAGCTTACAGGGGAGCCCCACAGATACGCAGTATTTT.

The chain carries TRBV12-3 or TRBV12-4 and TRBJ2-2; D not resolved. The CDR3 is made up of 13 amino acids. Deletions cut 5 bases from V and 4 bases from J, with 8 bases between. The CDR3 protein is CASSPPGTGELFF. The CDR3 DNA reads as TGTGCCAGCAGTCCCCCCGGCACCGGGGAGCTGTTTTTT.

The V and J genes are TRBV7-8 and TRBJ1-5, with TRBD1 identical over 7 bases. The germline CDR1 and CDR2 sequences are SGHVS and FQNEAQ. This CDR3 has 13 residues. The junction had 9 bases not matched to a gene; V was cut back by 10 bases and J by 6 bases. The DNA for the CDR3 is TGTGCCACCCGACAGGGTCAGGCTCAGCCCCAGCATTTT. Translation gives CATRQGQAQPQHF. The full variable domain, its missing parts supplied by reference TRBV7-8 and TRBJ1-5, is GAGVSQSPRYKVAKRGQDVALRCDPISGHVSLFWYQQALGQGPEFLTYFQNEAQLDKSGLPSDRFFAERPEGSVSTLKIQRTQQEDSAVYLCATRQGQAQPQHFGDGTRLSIL.

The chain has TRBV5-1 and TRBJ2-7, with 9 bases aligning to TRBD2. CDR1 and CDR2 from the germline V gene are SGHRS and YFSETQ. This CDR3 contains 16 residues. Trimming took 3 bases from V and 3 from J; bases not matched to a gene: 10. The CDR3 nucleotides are TGCGCCAGCAGCTCCTTAGGGGCTAGCGGGATCTACGAGCAGTACTTC. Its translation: CASSSLGASGIYEQYF.

CDR3 nucleotides: TGTGCCAGCAGCAGCTCCTTGGGGGGGGACACCGGGGAGCTGTTTTTT. This sequence encodes CASSSSLGGDTGELFF. V and J are TRBV7-9 and TRBJ2-2; 7 bases map to TRBD2. From germline, CDR1 is SEHNR and CDR2 FQNEAQ (reference sequence). This CDR3 has 16 amino acids. V lost 5 bases and J lost 3; bases outside the gene matches: 9.

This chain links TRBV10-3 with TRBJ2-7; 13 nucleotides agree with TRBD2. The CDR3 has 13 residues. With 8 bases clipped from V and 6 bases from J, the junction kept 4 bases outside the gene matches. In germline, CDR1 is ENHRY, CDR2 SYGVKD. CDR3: CAIGLAGEGEQYF. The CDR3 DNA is TGTGCCATCGGACTAGCGGGAGAGGGCGAGCAGTACTTC.

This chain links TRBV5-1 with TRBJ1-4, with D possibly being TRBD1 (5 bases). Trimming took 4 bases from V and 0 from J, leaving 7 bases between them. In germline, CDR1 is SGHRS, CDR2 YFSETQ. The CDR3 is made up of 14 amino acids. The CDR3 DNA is TGCGCCAGCAGCCCGGGGGCAACTAATGAAAAACTGTTTTTT. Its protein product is CASSPGATNEKLFF. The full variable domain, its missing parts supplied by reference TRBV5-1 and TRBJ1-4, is KAGVTQTPRYLIKTRGQQVTLSCSPISGHRSVSWYQQTPGQGLQFLFEYFSETQRNKGNFPGRFSGRQFSNSRSEMNVSTLELGDSALYLCASSPGATNEKLFFGSGTQLSVL.

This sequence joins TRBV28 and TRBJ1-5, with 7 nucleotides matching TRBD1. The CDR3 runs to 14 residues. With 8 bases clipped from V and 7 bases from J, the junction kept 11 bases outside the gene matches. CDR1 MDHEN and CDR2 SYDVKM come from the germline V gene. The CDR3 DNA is TGTGCCAGCTGTAGGGGGCTATTAGAGCAGCCCCAGCATTTT. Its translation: CASCRGLLEQPQHF.